This T cell receptor (beta chain) was sequenced in a study of naive and memory T cell subsets. Study-wide findings and caveats: Clonotypes here are unpaired alpha or beta chain sequences. Between naive and memory subsets, TCR abundance power law exponents differed. In naive cells, over 90% of TCR sequences were seen only once. From naive to CM, EM and EMRA, diversity decreased and Gini increased.

V gave up 11 bases and J gave up 2 bases, with 16 bases separating them. CDR3 length equals 14 residues. CDR1 is SGHTA and CDR2 is FQGNSA in the germline V gene. This clonotype was seen only a few times. Its specificity is unknown. An equimolar mix of two oligonucleotides served as the beta constant-region primer for TRBC1 and TRBC2. TCRdb reprocessed the UMI-ligation and nested PCR reads via MiXCR and lists one record per CDR3 protein. The sample includes tens of thousands of distinct CDR3 sequences, around 14% of them seen just once. The chain recombines TRBV7-2 with TRBJ1-3, with D possibly being TRBD1 (5 bases). The specimen sequenced was central memory CD4+ T cells from blood. This clonotype originated in a human donor in good health. The CDR3 loop reads CASNQGNAGNTIYF. The CDR3 DNA reads as TGTGCCTCCAACCAGGGAAACGCTGGAAACACCATATATTTT.